One and the same sample provided the 8 T cell receptor beta chains below, sequenced in a study of T cell clonality in common variable immunodeficiency. Libraries were prepared by immunoSEQ multiplex PCR; TCRdb keeps only in-frame clonotypes and omits some of them. Observed in the sample are approximately 44,000 clones, none of them singletons. The sample was peripheral blood mononuclear cells. These receptors all stem from a person aged 18 to 75 in good health.

This clone was recorded many times. The read gets to within 3 residues of the CDR3 end, and the germline J gene fills in the rest. The chain employs TRBV19 and TRBJ2-6; no firm D call. The CDR3 extends over 15 amino acids. Trimming cost V 2 bases and J 0 bases, with 5 bases left between them. CDR1 LNHDA and CDR2 SQIVND come from the germline V gene (reference sequence). CDR3 DNA, as far as it was read: TGTGCCAGTAGTATAACAGTCTCTGGGGCCAACGTC. This codes for CASSITVSGANV. The whole CDR3 protein reads CASSITVSGANVLTF.

This clone has at least ten counts. The CDR3 end falls 3 residues outside the read, so it is completed with the germline J gene. The rearrangement joins TRBV5-5 to TRBJ2-7; 7 nucleotides line up with TRBD1. J was trimmed by 5 bases and V by 0 bases; bases with no gene match: 8. The CDR3 covers 15 residues. The germline CDR1 and CDR2 sequences are SGHKS and YYEKEE (reference sequence). The CDR3 bases that were read are TGTGCCAGCAGCTTGGCACGGACAGGTTACGACGAG. This encodes CASSLARTGYDE. The whole CDR3 protein reads CASSLARTGYDEQYF.

This clone was recorded many times. The sequence runs out 3 residues before the end of the CDR3; the remainder is reconstructed from the germline J gene. The chain recombines TRBV5-1 with TRBJ2-2; 9 nucleotides line up with TRBD2. The ends lost 1 base at V and 0 bases at J; junction bases unmatched: 7. The CDR3 runs 18 residues. The germline V gene encodes CDR1 SGHRS and CDR2 YFSETQ. The sequenced part of the CDR3 DNA is TGCGCCAGCAGCTTGCGCTGGCGGGGGGGCACGAACACCGGGGAG. It specifies CASSLRWRGGTNTGE. The CDR3 in full is CASSLRWRGGTNTGELFF.

In this sample, this clone turned up many times. Read coverage stops 3 residues before the CDR3 terminus; the germline J gene supplies the remainder. The V call is TRBV30, the J call TRBJ1-2; D uncertain. Trimming cost V 1 base and J 4 bases, with 10 bases left between them. Looked up from germline, CDR1 is GTSNPN and CDR2 is SVGIG (reference sequence). This CDR3 spans 13 amino acids. The CDR3 DNA, read in part, is TGTGCCTGGAGTGACAGAGGCCCCTATGGC. Translation gives CAWSDRGPYG. The full CDR3 reads CAWSDRGPYGYTF.

This clone came up many times. The observed sequence ends 3 residues before the CDR3 terminus, with the missing tail filled in from the germline J gene. V is TRBV2 and J is TRBJ1-2; 10 nucleotides agree with TRBD1. The germline gives CDR1 SNHLY, CDR2 FYNNEI. CDR3 length equals 14 residues. V trimming: 5 bases; J trimming: 6 bases; junction bases outside the gene matches: 6. The sequenced CDR3 bases are TGTGCCAGCAGTCCGGGACAGGGGAGGCATGGC. Residues: CASSPGQGRHG. The whole CDR3 sequence is CASSPGQGRHGYTF.

This clone was counted at least ten times. The read terminates 3 residues ahead of where the CDR3 ends, so the germline J gene completes it. The gene calls are TRBV7-8 and TRBJ1-5, with D hard to call. Between the trimmed V and J ends, which lost 5 bases and 5 bases, there was a span of 13 bases. Germline V gene data show CDR1 as SGHVS and CDR2 as FQNEAQ. The CDR3 consists of 14 residues. The CDR3 spells CASSPRTGDQPQHF. Partial CDR3 DNA: TGTGCCAGCAGCCCGAGGACTGGGGATCAGCCC. The complete variable domain, with remaining parts taken from reference TRBV7-8 and TRBJ1-5, reads GAGVSQSPRYKVAKRGQDVALRCDPISGHVSLFWYQQALGQGPEFLTYFQNEAQLDKSGLPSDRFFAERPEGSVSTLKIQRTQQEDSAVYLCASSPRTGDQPQHFGDGTRLSIL.

This clone was counted at least ten times. Read coverage stops 3 residues before the CDR3 terminus; the germline J gene supplies the remainder. J is TRBJ2-5 and V is TRBV20-1; 12 positions match TRBD2. This CDR3 spans 16 amino acids. Per the germline V gene, CDR1 is DFQATT and CDR2 is SNEGSKA (reference sequence). V trimming: 5 bases; J trimming: 5 bases; junction bases outside the gene matches: 12. The part of the CDR3 DNA that was read is TGCAGTGCTCTCCCTAGCGGGGGGGCCGAGTGGGAGACC. Its translation: CSALPSGGAEWET. The whole CDR3 sequence reads CSALPSGGAEWETQYF.

At least ten counts were recorded for this clone. The DNA ends 3 residues before the CDR3 does, and the rest of the CDR3 is filled in from the germline J gene. V usage is TRBV5-4 and J usage is TRBJ2-1; possible D gene TRBD1, 6 bases. Looked up from germline, CDR1 is SGHNT and CDR2 is YYREEE (reference sequence). The CDR3 contains 14 residues. V was pared by 5 bases and J by 3 bases, with 12 bases between. The CDR3 bases that were read are TGTGCCAGCAGTGGGCAGGGGTACTACAATGAG. Translating gives CASSGQGYYNE. From start to end, the CDR3 is CASSGQGYYNEQFF.